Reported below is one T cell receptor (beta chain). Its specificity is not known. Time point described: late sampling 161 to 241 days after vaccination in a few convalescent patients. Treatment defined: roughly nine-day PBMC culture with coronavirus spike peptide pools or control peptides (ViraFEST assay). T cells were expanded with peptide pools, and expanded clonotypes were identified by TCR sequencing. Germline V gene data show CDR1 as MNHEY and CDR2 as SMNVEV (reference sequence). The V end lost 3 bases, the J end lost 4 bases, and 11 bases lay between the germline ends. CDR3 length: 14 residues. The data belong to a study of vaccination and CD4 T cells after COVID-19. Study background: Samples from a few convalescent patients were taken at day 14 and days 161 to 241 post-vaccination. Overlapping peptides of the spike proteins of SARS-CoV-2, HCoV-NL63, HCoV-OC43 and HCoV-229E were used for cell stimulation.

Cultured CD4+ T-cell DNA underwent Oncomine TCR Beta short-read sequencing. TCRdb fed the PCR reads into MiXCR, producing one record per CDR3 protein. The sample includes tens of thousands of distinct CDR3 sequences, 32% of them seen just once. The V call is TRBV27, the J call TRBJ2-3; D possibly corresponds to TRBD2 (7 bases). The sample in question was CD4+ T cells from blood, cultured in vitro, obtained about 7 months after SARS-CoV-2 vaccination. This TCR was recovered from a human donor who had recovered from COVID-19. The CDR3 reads CASSFVGGPDTQYF. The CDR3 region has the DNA TGTGCCAGCAGTTTCGTGGGGGGGCCAGATACGCAGTATTTT.